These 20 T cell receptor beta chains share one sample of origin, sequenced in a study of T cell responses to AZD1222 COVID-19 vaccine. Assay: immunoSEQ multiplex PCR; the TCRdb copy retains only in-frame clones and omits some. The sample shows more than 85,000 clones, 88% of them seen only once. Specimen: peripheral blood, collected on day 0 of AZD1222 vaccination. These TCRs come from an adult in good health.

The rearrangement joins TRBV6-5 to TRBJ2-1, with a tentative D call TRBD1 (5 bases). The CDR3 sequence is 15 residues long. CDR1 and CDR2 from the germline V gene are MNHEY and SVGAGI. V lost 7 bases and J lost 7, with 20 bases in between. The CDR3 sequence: CASTEGRKGRNEQFF. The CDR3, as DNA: TGTGCCAGCACCGAAGGTCGTAAGGGGCGGAATGAGCAGTTCTTC.

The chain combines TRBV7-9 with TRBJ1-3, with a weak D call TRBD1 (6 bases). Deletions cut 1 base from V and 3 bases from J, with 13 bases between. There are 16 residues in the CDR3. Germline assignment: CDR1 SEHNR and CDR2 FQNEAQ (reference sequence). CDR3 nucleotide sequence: TGTGCCAGCAGCTTAGTAACAGGGCCTGGTGGAAACACCATATATTTT. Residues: CASSLVTGPGGNTIYF. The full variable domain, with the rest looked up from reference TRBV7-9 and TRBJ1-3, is DTGVSQNPRHKITKRGQNVTFRCDPISEHNRLYWYRQTLGQGPEFLTYFQNEAQLEKSRLLSDRFSAERPKGSFSTLEIQRTEQGDSAMYLCASSLVTGPGGNTIYFGEGSWLTVV.

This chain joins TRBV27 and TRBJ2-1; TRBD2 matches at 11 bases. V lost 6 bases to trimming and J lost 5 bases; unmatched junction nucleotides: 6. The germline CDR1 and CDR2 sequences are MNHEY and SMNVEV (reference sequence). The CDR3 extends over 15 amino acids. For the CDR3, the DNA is TGTGCCAGCAGCTCCGTAGCGGGAGGGGACAATGAGCAGTTCTTC. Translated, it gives CASSSVAGGDNEQFF.

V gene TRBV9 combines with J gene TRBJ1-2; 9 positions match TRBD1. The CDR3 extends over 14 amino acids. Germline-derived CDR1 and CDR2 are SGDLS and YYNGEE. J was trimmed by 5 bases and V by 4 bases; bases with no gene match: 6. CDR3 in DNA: TGTGCCAGCAGCAGGGACAGGGTAGGATATGGCTACACCTTC. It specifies CASSRDRVGYGYTF.

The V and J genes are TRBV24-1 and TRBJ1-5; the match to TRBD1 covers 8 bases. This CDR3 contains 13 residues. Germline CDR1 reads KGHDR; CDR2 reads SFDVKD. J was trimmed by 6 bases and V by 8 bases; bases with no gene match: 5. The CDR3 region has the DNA TGTGCCACCACCGGACAGGGAGGTCAGCCCCAGCATTTT. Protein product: CATTGQGGQPQHF.

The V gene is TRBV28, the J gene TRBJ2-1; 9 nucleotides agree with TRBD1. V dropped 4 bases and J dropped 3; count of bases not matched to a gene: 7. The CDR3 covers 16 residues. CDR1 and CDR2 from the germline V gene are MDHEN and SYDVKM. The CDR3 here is CASSSSGTGFYNEQFF. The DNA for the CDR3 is TGTGCCAGCAGTTCGTCCGGGACAGGGTTCTACAATGAGCAGTTCTTC.

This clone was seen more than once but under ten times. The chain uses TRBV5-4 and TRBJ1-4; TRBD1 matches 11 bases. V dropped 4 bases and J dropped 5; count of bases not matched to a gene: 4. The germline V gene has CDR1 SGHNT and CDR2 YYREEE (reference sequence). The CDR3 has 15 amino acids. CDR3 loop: CASSEGQGGNEKLFF. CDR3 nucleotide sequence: TGTGCCAGCAGCGAGGGACAGGGGGGGAATGAAAAACTGTTTTTT.

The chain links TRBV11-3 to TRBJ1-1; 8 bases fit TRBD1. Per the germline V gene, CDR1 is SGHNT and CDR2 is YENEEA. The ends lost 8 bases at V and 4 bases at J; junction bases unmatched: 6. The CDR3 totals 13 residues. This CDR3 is CASGGQGGTEAFF. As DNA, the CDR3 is TGTGCCAGCGGAGGACAGGGTGGCACTGAAGCTTTCTTT.

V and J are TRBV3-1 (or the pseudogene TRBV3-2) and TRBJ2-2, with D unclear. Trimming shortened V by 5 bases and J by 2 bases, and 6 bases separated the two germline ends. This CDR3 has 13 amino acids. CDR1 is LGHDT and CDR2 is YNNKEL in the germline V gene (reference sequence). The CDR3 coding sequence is TGTGCCAGCAGCTACACTAACACCGGGGAGCTGTTTTTT. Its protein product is CASSYTNTGELFF.

The CDR3 reads CATLRVYGYTF. The CDR3 DNA follows: TGTGCCACCCTCAGGGTTTATGGCTACACCTTC. This rearrangement joins TRBV28 to TRBJ1-2, with D possibly being TRBD1 (5 bases). The CDR3 totals 11 residues. Germline V gives CDR1 MDHEN, CDR2 SYDVKM. Trimming stripped 10 bases from V and 5 bases from J, with 11 bases between.

CDR3: CASSLGLNEQFF. CDR3 in DNA: TGTGCCAGCAGCTTAGGCCTAAATGAGCAGTTCTTC. The gene calls are TRBV7-9 and TRBJ2-1; D remains unclear. Germline V gene lookup returns CDR1 SEHNR and CDR2 FQNEAQ (reference sequence). V was cut by 1 base and J by 7 bases, with 5 bases left in between. The CDR3 is 12 amino acids.

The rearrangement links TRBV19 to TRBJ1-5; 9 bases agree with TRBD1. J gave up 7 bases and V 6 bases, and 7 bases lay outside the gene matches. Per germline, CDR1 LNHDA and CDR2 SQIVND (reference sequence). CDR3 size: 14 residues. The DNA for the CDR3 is TGTGCCAGTAGCCGTCAACAGGGGGCCCAGCCCCAGCATTTT. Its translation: CASSRQQGAQPQHF.

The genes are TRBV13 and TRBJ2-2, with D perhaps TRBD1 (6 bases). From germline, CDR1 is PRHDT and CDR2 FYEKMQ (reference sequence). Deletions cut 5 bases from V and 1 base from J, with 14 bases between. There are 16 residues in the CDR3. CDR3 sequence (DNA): TGTGCCAGCAGCCCAGGTCTGGGACAGAACACCGGGGAGCTGTTTTTT. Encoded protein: CASSPGLGQNTGELFF.

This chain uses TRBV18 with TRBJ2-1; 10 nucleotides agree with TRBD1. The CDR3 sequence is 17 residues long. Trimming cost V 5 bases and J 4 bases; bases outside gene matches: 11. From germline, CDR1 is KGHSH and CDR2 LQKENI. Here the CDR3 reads CASSTGTGEVGYNEQFF. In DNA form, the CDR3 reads TGTGCCAGCTCAACCGGGACAGGGGAGGTAGGGTACAATGAGCAGTTCTTC. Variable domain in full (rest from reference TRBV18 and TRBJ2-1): NAGVMQNPRHLVRRRGQEARLRCSPMKGHSHVYWYRQLPEEGLKFMVYLQKENIIDESGMPKERFSAEFPKEGPSILRIQQVVRGDSAAYFCASSTGTGEVGYNEQFFGPGTRLTVL.

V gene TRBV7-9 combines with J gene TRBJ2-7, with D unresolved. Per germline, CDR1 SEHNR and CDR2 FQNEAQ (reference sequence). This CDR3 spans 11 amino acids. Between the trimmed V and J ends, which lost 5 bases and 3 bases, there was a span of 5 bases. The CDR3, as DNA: TGTGCCAGCAGCCCAATCTACGAGCAGTACTTC. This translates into CASSPIYEQYF.

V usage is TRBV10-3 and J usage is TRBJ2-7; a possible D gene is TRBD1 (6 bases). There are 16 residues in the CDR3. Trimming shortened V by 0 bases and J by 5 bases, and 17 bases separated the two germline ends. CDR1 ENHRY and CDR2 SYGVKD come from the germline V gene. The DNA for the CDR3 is TGTGCCATCAGTGAGTCGGGACATCAAAACGGGGACGAGCAGTACTTC. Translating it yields CAISESGHQNGDEQYF.

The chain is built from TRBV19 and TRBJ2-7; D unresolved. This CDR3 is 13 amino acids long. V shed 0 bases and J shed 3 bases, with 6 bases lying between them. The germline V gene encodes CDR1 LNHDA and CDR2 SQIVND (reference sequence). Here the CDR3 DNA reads TGTGCCAGTAGTATAGAAATTAACTACGAGCAGTACTTC. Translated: CASSIEINYEQYF.

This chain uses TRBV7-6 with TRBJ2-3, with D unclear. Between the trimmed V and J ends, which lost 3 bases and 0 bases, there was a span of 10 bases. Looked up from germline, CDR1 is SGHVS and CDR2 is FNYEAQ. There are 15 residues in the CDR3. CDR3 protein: CASSFQPASTDTQYF. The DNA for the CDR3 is TGTGCCAGCAGCTTCCAACCGGCGAGCACAGATACGCAGTATTTT.

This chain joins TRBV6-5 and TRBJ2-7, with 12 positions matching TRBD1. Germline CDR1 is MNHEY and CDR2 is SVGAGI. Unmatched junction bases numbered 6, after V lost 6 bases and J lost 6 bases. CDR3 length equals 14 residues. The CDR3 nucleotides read TGTGCCAGCAGAACGGGACAGGGGGCTTTCGAGCAGTACTTC. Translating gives CASRTGQGAFEQYF.

As DNA, the CDR3 is TGTGCCAGCAGCCCGGGGGTTGGAGGCAATTCACCCCTCCACTTT. Translated, it gives CASSPGVGGNSPLHF. The chain combines TRBV7-8 with TRBJ1-6, with D possibly TRBD1 on 5 matching bases. This CDR3 contains 15 residues. V was shortened by 5 bases and J by 7 bases, with 15 bases between the two germline ends. Germline V gene lookup returns CDR1 SGHVS and CDR2 FQNEAQ.